This TCR beta chain was found in a study of blood T cells in healthy people across ages (dated by TCRdb to 2013 to 2016). Some background on the complete study: In model experiments, template switching captured roughly one uniquely barcoded TCR beta cDNA molecule for every two T cells. Age-related changes in TCR beta repertoire diversity were measured in the study by deep sequencing normalized with unique cDNA molecular identifiers. The donors were split into four age groups: young (average about 15 years), middle-aged (roughly 39), aged (about 62) and long-lived (over 80). Donors of different ages were randomly distributed across sequencing lanes to avoid experimental bias. For two donors (one aged 18 to 29 and one aged 80 or older), the study analyzed two additional independent replicas of 1 million unique cDNA reads from the same blood draw.

The library was made by 5' RACE. TCRdb names Illumina HiSeq 2500 as the instrument used. A second PCR of roughly 6 to 11 cycles was run with a J-beta primer mix and a sample-barcoded 5' primer. Each TCR beta cDNA molecule received a unique molecular identifier from a template-switch 5' adaptor carrying 12 random nucleotides. Each sample yielded at least 2.5 million CDR3-containing paired-end reads. First-strand cDNA was synthesized from all RNA with the Mint cDNA synthesis kit, primed by a TRBC-specific oligonucleotide. Following uracil-DNA glycosylase treatment, all cDNA underwent a first 18-cycle PCR with the universal primers M1SS and BC2_uni_R. The original methods were these. Each sample was normalized by randomly selecting 1 million high-quality reads, each carrying a distinct molecular identifier. Reads sharing molecular identifiers were discarded rather than binned into consensus sequences. MiTCR, with a Q25 quality threshold and the strictest error-elimination algorithm, was used for CDR3 identification, clonotype clustering and error correction. A nonparametric unseen species model with Euler transformation was used to estimate lower-bound total TCR beta diversity. Clones were called with MiXCR by TCRdb after fastp trimmed the public reads at Q25, and only in-frame beta chains were retained. A single entry per CDR3 protein holds the most common genes and DNA from its merged rows. The V and J calls here are based on TCRdb, not the publication. Within this sample are approximately 670,000 distinct CDR3 sequences, with about 43% of them counted one time only. The ten largest clones capture about 32% of the sample.

The 35 to 40 donors, aged roughly 6 to 95 years, were systemically healthy Caucasian individuals from Russia. Around 10 milliliters of peripheral blood were drawn from each donor into EDTA-treated Vacutainer tubes. Ficoll-Paque density-gradient centrifugation was used to isolate PBMCs, with at least 7 million per sample. Trizol reagent was used to extract total RNA from PBMCs, with at least 5.5 micrograms per sample. The percentages of naive CD45RAhigh/CD27high T cells were determined by flow cytometry on a PBMC aliquot from every donor. Regarding this clonotype: The antigen it binds to is not known. No base quality values were provided; no much bigger clone lies one nucleotide off.

The paper as a whole reports these results and caveats: Observed TCR beta diversity per million T cells fell roughly linearly with age, and a significant reduction was already apparent by age about 43. Because the CMV infection status of the donors was unknown, age-related changes in expanded clonotypes may potentially have been confounded. Estimates of total diversity from one million sequenced T cells were regarded as lower bounds and underestimates. Because profiling used bulk unsorted PBMCs, naive and antigen-experienced compartments could not be compared conclusively. Compared with the aged group, more naive CD4+ T cells, fewer expanded clones and increased TCR diversity were shown by the long-lived group, suggesting age selection. Observed TCR beta diversity correlated strongly with the percentage of naive T cells measured by flow cytometry.

Trimming takes 5 bases from V and 8 bases from J, and the germline ends sit 16 bases apart. Its CDR3 holds 14 amino acids, cysteine through phenylalanine. Only CDR3 DNA is held: 42 bases, read in frame from base 1. CDR1 and CDR2, looked up from the germline V gene, are SGHTA and FQGNSA. Input material: blood. In this chain, TRBV7-2 is recombined with TRBJ2-1, with TRBD2 perhaps the D gene, on 5 matching bases. The TCR sequence derives from a man aged 80 or over in good health. The DNA sequence reads TGTGCCAGCAGCCCCTCCCTGACTATTTATGAGCAGTTCTTC. Its product reads: CASSPSLTIYEQFF.